This T cell receptor (beta chain) was profiled in a study of shared clonotypes between healthy human individuals. Study-level information: The plates for each donor numbered three CD4 naive, three CD4 memory, two CD8 naive and one CD8 memory.

With respect to this clone: Antigen unknown.

General study findings and limits: Rarefaction revealed incomplete sorted-subset sequencing despite large depth.

Sequencing used immunoSEQ multiplex PCR; TCRdb keeps in-frame clones, though not all of them. The sample records about 600,000 clones, about 96% being singletons. This TCR was recovered from a woman aged 25 to 39 in good health. The sample consisted of naive CD4+ T cells sorted from blood. Subset specified: CD45RA+ positively selected.

The chain's CDR3 is CASTDGQFNYGYTF. In DNA, the CDR3 is TGTGCCAGCACCGACGGACAATTTAACTATGGCTACACCTTC. This sequence joins TRBV28 and TRBJ1-2; tentatively, D is TRBD1 (5 bases). CDR1 and CDR2 (germline): MDHEN, SYDVKM. This CDR3 contains 14 residues. V was clipped by 7 bases and J by 1 base, with 13 bases between them.